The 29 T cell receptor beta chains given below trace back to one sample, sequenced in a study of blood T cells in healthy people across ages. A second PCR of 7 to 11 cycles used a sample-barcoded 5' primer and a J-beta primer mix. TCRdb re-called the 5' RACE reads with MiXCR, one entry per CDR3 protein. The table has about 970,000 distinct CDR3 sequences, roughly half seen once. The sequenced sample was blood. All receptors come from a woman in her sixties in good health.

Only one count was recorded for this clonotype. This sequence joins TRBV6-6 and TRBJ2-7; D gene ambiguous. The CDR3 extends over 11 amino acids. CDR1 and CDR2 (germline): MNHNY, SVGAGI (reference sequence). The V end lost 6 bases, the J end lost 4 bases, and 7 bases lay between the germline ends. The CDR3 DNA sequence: TGTGCCAGCAGGGACCATTACGAGCAGTACTTC. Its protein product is CASRDHYEQYF.

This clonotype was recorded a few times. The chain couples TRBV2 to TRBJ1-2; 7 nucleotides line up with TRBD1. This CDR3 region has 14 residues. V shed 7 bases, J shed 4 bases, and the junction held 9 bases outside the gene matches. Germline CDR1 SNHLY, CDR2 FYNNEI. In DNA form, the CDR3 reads TGTGCCAGCAAGCTGGACAGGACCTCCTATGGCTACACCTTC. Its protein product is CASKLDRTSYGYTF.

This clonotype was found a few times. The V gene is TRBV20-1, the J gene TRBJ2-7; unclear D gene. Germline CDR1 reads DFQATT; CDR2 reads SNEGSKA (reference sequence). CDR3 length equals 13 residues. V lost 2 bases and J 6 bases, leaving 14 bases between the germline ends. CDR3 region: CSARHRFLGEQYF. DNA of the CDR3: TGCAGTGCTAGACATCGGTTCCTCGGCGAGCAGTACTTC.

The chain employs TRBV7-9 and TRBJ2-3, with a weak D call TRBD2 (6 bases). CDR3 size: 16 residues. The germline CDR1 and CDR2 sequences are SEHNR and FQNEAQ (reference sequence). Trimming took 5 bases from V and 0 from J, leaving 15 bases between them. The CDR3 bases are TGTGCCAGCAGCCTAAACCTAGCGTCAAGCACAGATACGCAGTATTTT. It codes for CASSLNLASSTDTQYF.

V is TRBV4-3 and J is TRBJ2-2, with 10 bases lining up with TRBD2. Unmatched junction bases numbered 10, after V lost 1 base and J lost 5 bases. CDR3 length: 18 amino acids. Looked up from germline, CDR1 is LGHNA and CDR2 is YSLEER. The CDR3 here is CASSQGTSGSMGTGELFF. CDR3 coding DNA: TGCGCCAGCAGCCAAGGGACTAGCGGATCCATGGGAACCGGGGAGCTGTTTTTT.

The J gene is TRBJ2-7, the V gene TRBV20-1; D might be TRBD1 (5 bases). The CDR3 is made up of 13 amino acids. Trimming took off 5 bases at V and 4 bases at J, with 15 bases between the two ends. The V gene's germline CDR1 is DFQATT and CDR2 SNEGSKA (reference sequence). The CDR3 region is CSASDTREYEQYF. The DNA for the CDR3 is TGCAGTGCTTCGGACACAAGAGAGTACGAGCAGTACTTC.

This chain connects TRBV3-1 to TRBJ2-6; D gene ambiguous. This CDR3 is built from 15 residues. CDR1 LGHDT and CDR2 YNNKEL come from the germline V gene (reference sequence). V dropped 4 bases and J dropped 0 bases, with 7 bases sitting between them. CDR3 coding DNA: TGTGCCAGCAGCCCCCCAGCCTCTGGGGCCAACGTCCTGACTTTC. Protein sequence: CASSPPASGANVLTF.

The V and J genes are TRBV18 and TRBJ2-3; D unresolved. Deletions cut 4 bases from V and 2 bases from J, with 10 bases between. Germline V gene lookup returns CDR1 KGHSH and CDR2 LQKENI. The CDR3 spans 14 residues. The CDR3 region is CASSRSPTTDTQYF. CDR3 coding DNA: TGTGCCAGCTCACGATCCCCTACCACAGATACGCAGTATTTT.

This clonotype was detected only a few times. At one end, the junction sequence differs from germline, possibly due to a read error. The CDR3 spells CAWSVGGAYGYTF. The CDR3 DNA is TGTGCCTGGAGTGTCGGGGGAGCCTATGGTTACACCTTC. The rearrangement links TRBV30 to TRBJ1-2; D is possibly TRBD1 (5 bases). In germline, CDR1 is GTSNPN, CDR2 SVGIG (reference sequence). CDR3 length equals 13 residues.

For the CDR3, the DNA is TGTGCCAGCAGTCGATCGGCAAACTGGGGAACTAATGAAAAACTGTTTTTT. Translation: CASSRSANWGTNEKLFF. The chain uses TRBV9 and TRBJ1-4; D is undetermined. Looked up from germline, CDR1 is SGDLS and CDR2 is YYNGEE. Trimming took 5 bases from V and 1 from J, leaving 18 bases between them. This CDR3 is 17 amino acids long.

The CDR3 reads CASSLSPGVKRETQYF. CDR3 bases: TGTGCCAGCAGTTTAAGTCCAGGGGTTAAGCGAGAGACCCAGTACTTC. The chain carries TRBV12-3 or TRBV12-4 and TRBJ2-5; TRBD1 might be the D (6 bases). V was clipped by 2 bases and J by 4 bases, with 17 bases between them. CDR3 length: 16 residues.

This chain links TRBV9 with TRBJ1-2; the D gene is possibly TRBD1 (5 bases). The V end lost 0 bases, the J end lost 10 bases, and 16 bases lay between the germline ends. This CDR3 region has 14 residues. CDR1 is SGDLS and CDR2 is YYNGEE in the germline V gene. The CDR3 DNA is TGTGCCAGCAGCGTAGCTATCTGGGGGGACCTCTACACCTTC. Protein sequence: CASSVAIWGDLYTF.

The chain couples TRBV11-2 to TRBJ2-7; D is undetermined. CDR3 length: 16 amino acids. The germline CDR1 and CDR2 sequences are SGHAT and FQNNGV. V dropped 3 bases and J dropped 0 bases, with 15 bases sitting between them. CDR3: CASSFSGAWSSYEQYF. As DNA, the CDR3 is TGTGCCAGCAGCTTTTCGGGCGCTTGGAGCTCCTACGAGCAGTACTTC.

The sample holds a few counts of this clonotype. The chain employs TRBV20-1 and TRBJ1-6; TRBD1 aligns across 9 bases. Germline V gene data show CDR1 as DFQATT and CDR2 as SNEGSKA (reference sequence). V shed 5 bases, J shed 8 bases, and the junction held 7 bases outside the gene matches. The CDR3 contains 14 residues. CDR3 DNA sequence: TGCAGTGCTCACGTACAGGGGGCGTATTCACCCCTCCACTTT. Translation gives CSAHVQGAYSPLHF.

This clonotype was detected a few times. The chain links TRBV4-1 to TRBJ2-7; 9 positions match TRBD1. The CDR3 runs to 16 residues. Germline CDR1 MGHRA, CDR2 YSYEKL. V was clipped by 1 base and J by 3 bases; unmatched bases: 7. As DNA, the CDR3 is TGCGCCAGCAGCCAAGGTACCTGGGACAGGGACTACGAGCAGTACTTC. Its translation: CASSQGTWDRDYEQYF.

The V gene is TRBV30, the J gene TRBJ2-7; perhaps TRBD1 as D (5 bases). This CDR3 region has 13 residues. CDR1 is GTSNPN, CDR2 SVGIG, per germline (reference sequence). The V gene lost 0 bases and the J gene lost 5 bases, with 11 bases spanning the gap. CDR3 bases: TGTGCCTGGAGTGTCCAGGGATCCGACGAGCAGTACTTC. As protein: CAWSVQGSDEQYF.

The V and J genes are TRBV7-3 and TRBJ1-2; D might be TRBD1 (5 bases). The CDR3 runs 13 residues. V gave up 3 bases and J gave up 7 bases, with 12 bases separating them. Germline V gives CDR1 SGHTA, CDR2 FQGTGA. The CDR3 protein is CASSLGKTGGYTF. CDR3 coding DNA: TGTGCCAGCAGCTTGGGTAAAACAGGTGGCTACACCTTC.

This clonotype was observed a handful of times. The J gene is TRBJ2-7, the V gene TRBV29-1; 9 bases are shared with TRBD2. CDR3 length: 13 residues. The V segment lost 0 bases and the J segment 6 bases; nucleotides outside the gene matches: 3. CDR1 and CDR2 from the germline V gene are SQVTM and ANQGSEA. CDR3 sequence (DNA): TGCAGCGTTGAAGAGGGACTAGCACTCGAGCAGTACTTC. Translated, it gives CSVEEGLALEQYF.

In DNA form, the CDR3 reads TGTGCCAGCGGGTGGGGACAAAGGTCGGACAGAACCTACGAGCAGTACTTC. This sequence encodes CASGWGQRSDRTYEQYF. This chain connects TRBV6-6 to TRBJ2-5, with a tentative D call TRBD1 (6 bases). The tail of the sequence fits TRBJ2-7 better, so the J call may be wrong. Germline loops: CDR1 MNHNY, CDR2 SVGAGI (reference sequence). The CDR3 spans 17 residues.

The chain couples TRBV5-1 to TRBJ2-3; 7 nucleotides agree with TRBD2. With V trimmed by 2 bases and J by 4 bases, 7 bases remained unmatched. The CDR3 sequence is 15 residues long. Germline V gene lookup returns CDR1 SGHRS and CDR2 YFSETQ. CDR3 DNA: TGCGCCAGCAGCTTCGGCGGGAGCAGGGCAGATACGCAGTATTTT. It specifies CASSFGGSRADTQYF.

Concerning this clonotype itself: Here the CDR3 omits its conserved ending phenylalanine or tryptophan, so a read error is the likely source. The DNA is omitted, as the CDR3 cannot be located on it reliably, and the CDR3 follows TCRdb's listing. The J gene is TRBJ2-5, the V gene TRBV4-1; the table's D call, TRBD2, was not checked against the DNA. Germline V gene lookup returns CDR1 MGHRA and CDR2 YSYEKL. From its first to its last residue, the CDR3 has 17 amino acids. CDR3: CTSSQGTSGGYQETQNL.

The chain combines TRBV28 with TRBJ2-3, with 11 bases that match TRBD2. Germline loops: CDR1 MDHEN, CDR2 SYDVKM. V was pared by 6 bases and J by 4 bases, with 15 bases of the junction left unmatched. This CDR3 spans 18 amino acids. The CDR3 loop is CASSLGHTSGSFPDTQYF. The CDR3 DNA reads TGTGCCAGCAGCCTTGGACACACTAGCGGGAGTTTCCCAGATACGCAGTATTTT.

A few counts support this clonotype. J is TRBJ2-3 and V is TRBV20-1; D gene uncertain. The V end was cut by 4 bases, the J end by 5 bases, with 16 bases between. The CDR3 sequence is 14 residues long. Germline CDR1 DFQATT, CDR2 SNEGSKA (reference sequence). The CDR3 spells CSANLPAELDTQYF. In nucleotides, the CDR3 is TGCAGTGCTAACCTCCCGGCAGAGCTAGATACGCAGTATTTT.

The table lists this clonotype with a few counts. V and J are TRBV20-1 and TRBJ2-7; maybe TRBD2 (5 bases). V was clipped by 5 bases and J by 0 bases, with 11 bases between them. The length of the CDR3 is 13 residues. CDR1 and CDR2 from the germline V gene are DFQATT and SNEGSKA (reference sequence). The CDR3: CSAPGVASYEQYF. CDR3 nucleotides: TGCAGTGCTCCCGGGGTAGCCTCCTACGAGCAGTACTTC.

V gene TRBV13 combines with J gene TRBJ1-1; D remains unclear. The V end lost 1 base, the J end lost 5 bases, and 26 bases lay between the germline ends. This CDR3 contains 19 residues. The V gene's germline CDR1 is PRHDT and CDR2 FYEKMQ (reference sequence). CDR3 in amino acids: CASSLEGDYRNQVKTEAFF. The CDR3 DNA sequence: TGTGCCAGCAGCTTAGAAGGAGATTATAGGAATCAGGTAAAGACTGAAGCTTTCTTT.

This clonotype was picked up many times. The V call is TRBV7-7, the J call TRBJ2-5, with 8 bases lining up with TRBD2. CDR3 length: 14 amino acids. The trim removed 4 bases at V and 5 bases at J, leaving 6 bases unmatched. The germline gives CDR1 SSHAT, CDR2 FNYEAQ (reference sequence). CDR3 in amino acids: CASSSSGRMETQYF. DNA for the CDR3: TGTGCCAGCAGCTCAAGCGGGAGAATGGAGACCCAGTACTTC. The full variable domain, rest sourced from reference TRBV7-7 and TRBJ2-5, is GAGVSQSPRYKVTKRGQDVTLRCDPISSHATLYWYQQALGQGPEFLTYFNYEAQPDKSGLPSDRFSAERPEGSISTLTIQRTEQRDSAMYRCASSSSGRMETQYFGPGTRLLVL.

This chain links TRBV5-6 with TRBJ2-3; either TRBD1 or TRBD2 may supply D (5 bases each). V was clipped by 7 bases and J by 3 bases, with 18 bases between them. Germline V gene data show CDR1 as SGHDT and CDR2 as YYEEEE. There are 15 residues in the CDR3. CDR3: CASLWGTGYTDTQYF. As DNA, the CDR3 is TGTGCCAGCCTGTGGGGGACGGGATATACAGATACGCAGTATTTT.

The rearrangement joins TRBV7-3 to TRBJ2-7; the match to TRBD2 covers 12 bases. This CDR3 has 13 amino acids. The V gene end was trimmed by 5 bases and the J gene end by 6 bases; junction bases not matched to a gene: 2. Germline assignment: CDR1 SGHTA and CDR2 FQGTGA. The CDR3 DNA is TGTGCCAGCAGCGTACTAGCGGGGGGCGAGCAGTACTTC. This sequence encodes CASSVLAGGEQYF.

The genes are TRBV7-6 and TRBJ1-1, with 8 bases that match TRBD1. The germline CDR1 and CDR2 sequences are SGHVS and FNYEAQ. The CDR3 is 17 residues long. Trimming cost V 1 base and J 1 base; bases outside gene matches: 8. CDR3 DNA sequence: TGTGCCAGCAGCTTAGTACCCCCGGGGACAGGGAACACTGAAGCTTTCTTT. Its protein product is CASSLVPPGTGNTEAFF.